A selection of T cell receptor beta chains follows, all from one sample in a study of cytomegalovirus exposure and HLA in healthy donors. Assay: immunoSEQ multiplex PCR; the TCRdb copy retains only in-frame clones and omits some. The top ten clones hold 2.5% to 3.5% of a sample with more than 250,000 clones, roughly 91% of them seen once. The sample consisted of PBMCs. Every receptor here comes from a woman aged 25 to 39 in good health and CMV-seronegative. Both conserved end residues are part of each CDR3. Fields, in order: J gene, clone size, V gene, D gene, CDR3 protein, CDR3 DNA. The D gene is left open where the match is weak. Not every row has a clone size; where given, it reads once, few, many or a size class.

TRBJ2-7,.,TRBV4-1,.,CASSQTFGPLSYEQYF,TGCGCCAGCAGCCAAACCTTTGGCCCTCTCTCCTACGAGCAGTACTTC
TRBJ1-2,.,TRBV28,.,CASSLSGIANYGYTF,TGTGCCAGCAGTTTATCAGGGATAGCTAACTATGGCTACACCTTC
TRBJ2-7,.,TRBV7-9,.,CASSLKADGEQYF,TGTGCCAGCAGCTTAAAGGCCGACGGGGAGCAGTACTTC
TRBJ2-7,.,TRBV27,TRBD1,CASSFGGQGLNEQYF,TGTGCCAGCAGTTTTGGGGGACAGGGGCTCAACGAGCAGTACTTC
TRBJ2-1,.,TRBV5-1,TRBD2,CASSLGTSGSVEQFF,TGCGCCAGCAGCTTGGGGACTAGCGGGAGTGTTGAGCAGTTCTTC
TRBJ2-7,.,TRBV2,.,CASRGSSYEQYF,TGTGCCAGCAGGGGGAGCTCCTACGAGCAGTACTTC
TRBJ1-5,.,TRBV18,.,CASSRREGNQPQHF,TGTGCCAGCTCCCGAAGGGAGGGCAATCAGCCCCAGCATTTT
TRBJ2-7,.,TRBV6-1,.,CASSTISSYEQYF,TGTGCCAGCAGCACCATTAGCTCCTACGAGCAGTACTTC
TRBJ2-7,.,TRBV15,TRBD1,CATSRMTGYTYEQYF,TGTGCCACCAGCAGAATGACAGGGTATACCTACGAGCAGTACTTC
TRBJ2-7,.,TRBV4-1,TRBD1,CASSPDRGEYEQYF,TGCGCCAGCAGTCCGGACAGGGGGGAGTACGAGCAGTACTTC
TRBJ1-4,.,TRBV28,.,CASSLTGPRGTNEKLFF,TGTGCCAGCAGTTTGACGGGCCCACGGGGAACTAATGAAAAACTGTTTTTT
TRBJ1-5,few,TRBV6-1,TRBD1,CASGSGTGRRPQHF,TGTGCCAGTGGTTCCGGGACAGGGAGGAGGCCCCAGCATTTT
TRBJ2-2,.,TRBV11-2,.,CASSRTTGKVFF,TGTGCCAGCAGCCGGACCACCGGGAAGGTGTTTTTT
TRBJ2-3,.,TRBV7-2,.,CASSLEGGYTDTQYF,TGTGCCAGCAGCTTAGAGGGCGGCTACACAGATACGCAGTATTTT
TRBJ2-7,.,TRBV27,.,CASSLFGGEEYF,TGTGCCAGCAGTTTATTCGGCGGGGAGGAGTACTTC
TRBJ2-7,.,TRBV6-1,TRBD2,CASRNSYRDYYEQYF,TGTGCCAGCAGAAACTCATACCGGGACTACTACGAGCAGTACTTC
TRBJ1-5,.,TRBV28,TRBD1,CASTDDRGNQPQHF,TGTGCCAGCACAGACGACAGGGGCAATCAGCCCCAGCATTTT
TRBJ2-3,.,TRBV19,.,CASSIWSSSTDTQYF,TGTGCCAGTAGTATATGGTCGTCTAGCACAGATACGCAGTATTTT
TRBJ1-2,.,TRBV7-8,TRBD1,CASSLETGYGYTF,TGTGCCAGCAGCTTAGAGACAGGGTATGGCTACACCTTC
TRBJ1-4,.,TRBV18,.,CASSPQPTNEKLFF,TGTGCCAGCTCACCACAGCCAACTAATGAAAAACTGTTTTTT
TRBJ1-2,.,TRBV29-1,TRBD1,CSGGGYGGYTF,TGCAGCGGAGGGGGCTATGGTGGCTACACCTTC
TRBJ2-7,.,TRBV21-1,.,CASSKASAGGTNYEQYF,TGTGCCAGCAGCAAAGCGTCCGCGGGAGGTACTAACTACGAGCAGTACTTC
TRBJ1-3,.,TRBV7-2,.,CASSLVRSRPSSGNTIYF,TGTGCCAGCAGCTTAGTTAGGAGCAGGCCCAGCTCTGGAAACACCATATATTTT
TRBJ2-7,.,TRBV28,.,CASSPMRVLAYEQYF,TGTGCCAGCAGCCCTATGAGGGTCCTAGCCTACGAGCAGTACTTC
TRBJ2-7,.,TRBV6-6,TRBD1,CASSYSSQGLAYEQYF,TGTGCCAGCAGTTACTCGTCACAGGGGCTGGCCTACGAGCAGTACTTC
TRBJ2-2,.,TRBV14,TRBD1,CASSHLGGQGAFGELFF,TGTGCCAGCAGCCACCTCGGGGGACAGGGGGCGTTCGGGGAGCTGTTTTTT
TRBJ1-2,.,TRBV6-1,TRBD1,CAVERDRGANYGYTF,TGTGCCGTCGAACGGGACAGGGGGGCTAACTATGGCTACACCTTC
TRBJ2-7,.,TRBV7-9,TRBD2,CASSFNTGLAGSPAYEQYF,TGTGCCAGCAGCTTCAATACGGGATTAGCGGGATCCCCCGCTTACGAGCAGTACTTC
TRBJ2-1,.,TRBV7-9,TRBD1,CASSLTGDNEQFF,TGTGCCAGCAGCTTAACAGGGGACAATGAGCAGTTCTTC
TRBJ2-1,.,TRBV7-8,TRBD1,CASSKDRAVEQFF,TGTGCCAGCAGCAAAGACAGGGCGGTTGAGCAGTTCTTC
TRBJ1-1,.,TRBV5-6,.,CASSLGGLKAFF,TGTGCCAGCAGCTTGGGGGGGTTAAAAGCTTTCTTT
TRBJ1-1,.,TRBV28,TRBD1,CASTRDRGNTEAFF,TGTGCCAGCACTAGGGACAGGGGAAACACTGAAGCTTTCTTT
TRBJ2-5,.,TRBV19,TRBD1,CASSIGAPGQGFSTQYF,TGTGCCAGTAGTATAGGAGCCCCGGGACAGGGGTTCTCGACCCAGTACTTC
TRBJ2-7,.,TRBV6-5,.,CASSRTADYEQYF,TGTGCCAGCAGTAGGACAGCGGACTACGAGCAGTACTTC
TRBJ2-7,.,TRBV27,TRBD1,CASSYGQGVPYEQYF,TGTGCCAGCAGTTACGGACAGGGGGTCCCCTACGAGCAGTACTTC
TRBJ2-1,.,TRBV5-1,TRBD2,CASSLGREGPNEQFF,TGCGCCAGCAGCTTGGGTCGGGAGGGCCCCAATGAGCAGTTCTTC
TRBJ1-5,.,TRBV2,.,CASSEPNQPQHF,TGTGCCAGCAGTGAACCCAATCAGCCCCAGCATTTT
TRBJ2-7,.,TRBV29-1,.,CSVESGTEQYF,TGCAGCGTTGAGTCCGGGACCGAGCAGTACTTC
TRBJ1-4,.,TRBV28,.,CASSPRQGGEKLFF,TGTGCCAGCAGTCCCCGCCAGGGCGGTGAAAAACTGTTTTTT
TRBJ2-5,.,TRBV2,.,CASSELTYQETQYF,TGTGCCAGCAGTGAGTTGACGTACCAAGAGACCCAGTACTTC
TRBJ1-5,.,TRBV28,.,CASSSRFGHGASNQPQHF,TGTGCCAGCAGTTCCCGTTTTGGACATGGAGCAAGCAATCAGCCCCAGCATTTT
TRBJ2-7,.,TRBV29-1,.,CSVAGQPYEQYF,TGCAGCGTTGCAGGCCAGCCCTACGAGCAGTACTTC
TRBJ1-4,.,TRBV5-6,.,CASSLTDMGTRDEKLFF,TGTGCCAGCAGCTTGACTGACATGGGGACGAGGGATGAAAAACTGTTTTTT
TRBJ2-7,.,TRBV28,.,CASSASSWPYEQYF,TGTGCCAGCAGTGCGTCCAGTTGGCCCTACGAGCAGTACTTC
TRBJ2-1,once,TRBV7-3,.,CASSLRDNPYNEQFF,TGTGCCAGCAGCTTAAGGGACAACCCTTACAATGAGCAGTTCTTC
TRBJ2-5,.,TRBV5-4,TRBD2,CASRLDMRSGGQETQYF,TGTGCCAGCAGACTTGACATGAGGTCGGGGGGCCAAGAGACCCAGTACTTC
TRBJ2-7,.,TRBV11-2,TRBD2,CASSLDIGLAGEQYF,TGTGCCAGCAGCTTAGATATCGGACTAGCTGGTGAGCAGTACTTC
TRBJ2-3,.,TRBV5-6,TRBD2,CASSGLAVSDTQYF,TGTGCCAGCAGCGGACTAGCTGTTTCCGATACGCAGTATTTT
TRBJ1-1,.,TRBV30,.,CAWRETRDKVPNTEAFF,TGTGCCTGGCGTGAGACCCGGGACAAGGTCCCGAACACTGAAGCTTTCTTT
TRBJ1-1,.,TRBV5-1,TRBD1,CASSQRPHRGDMNTEAFF,TGCGCCAGCAGCCAGCGCCCACACAGGGGCGACATGAACACTGAAGCTTTCTTT
TRBJ1-5,.,TRBV28,.,CASSPTGTRNSNQPQHF,TGTGCCAGCAGTCCCACAGGGACCCGGAACAGCAATCAGCCCCAGCATTTT
TRBJ1-4,.,TRBV7-9,TRBD1,CASSLGGQGASNEKLFF,TGTGCCAGCAGCTTAGGGGGACAGGGGGCGTCTAATGAAAAACTGTTTTTT